These 26 T cell receptor beta chains share one sample of origin, sequenced in a study of blood T cell repertoires in COVID-19. Clones were sequenced by immunoSEQ multiplex PCR, and TCRdb holds only the in-frame ones, with some missing. The sample carries tens of thousands of clones, 70% to 90% recorded once. Sequencing used peripheral blood. The source is a man in his 60s with acute or convalescent COVID-19.

This rearrangement joins TRBV11-2 to TRBJ1-6; TRBD1 matches 7 bases. J gave up 8 bases and V 6 bases, and 4 bases lay outside the gene matches. Germline V gives CDR1 SGHAT, CDR2 FQNNGV. The CDR3 totals 13 residues. CDR3 DNA sequence: TGTGCCAGCAGATTTGACAGGGATTCACCCCTCCACTTT. This gives the protein CASRFDRDSPLHF.

CDR3 amino acids: CAISESLNNQLNTEAFF. Written as DNA, the CDR3 is TGTGCCATCAGTGAGTCCCTGAACAACCAATTGAACACTGAAGCTTTCTTT. The chain combines TRBV10-3 with TRBJ1-1, with unresolved D. This CDR3 has 17 amino acids. The V gene lost 0 bases and the J gene lost 0 bases, with 14 bases spanning the gap. Germline-derived CDR1 and CDR2 are ENHRY and SYGVKD.

The V gene is TRBV5-4, the J gene TRBJ1-6; TRBD1 agrees at 11 bases. The CDR3 contains 15 residues. Per the germline V gene, CDR1 is SGHNT and CDR2 is YYREEE (reference sequence). The trim removed 4 bases at V and 12 bases at J, leaving 9 bases unmatched. CDR3 in amino acids: CASSLGTGGYKPLHF. CDR3 in DNA: TGTGCCAGCAGCCTCGGGACAGGGGGTTACAAACCCCTCCACTTT.

The genes are TRBV28 and TRBJ2-3, with 9 bases identical to TRBD1. Unmatched junction bases numbered 8, after V lost 6 bases and J lost 4 bases. This CDR3 has 15 amino acids. The V gene's germline CDR1 is MDHEN and CDR2 SYDVKM. The chain's CDR3 is CASSVSGTGSDTQYF. As DNA, the CDR3 is TGTGCCAGCAGCGTCTCCGGGACAGGGTCAGATACGCAGTATTTT.

This CDR3 reads CASSLTGAGNTIYF. The CDR3 DNA reads TGTGCCAGTAGCCTGACAGGGGCTGGAAACACCATATATTTT. The chain links TRBV19 to TRBJ1-3, with TRBD1 matching 8 bases. The germline CDR1 and CDR2 sequences are LNHDA and SQIVND (reference sequence). Trimming at V came to 6 bases and at J to 2 bases, leaving 3 bases not matched to a gene. CDR3 length: 14 amino acids.

V gene TRBV13 combines with J gene TRBJ2-3, with TRBD2 as a possible D gene (5 bases). The CDR3 runs to 16 residues. Germline loops: CDR1 PRHDT, CDR2 FYEKMQ (reference sequence). Deletions cut 6 bases from V and 2 bases from J, with 18 bases between. Here the CDR3 reads CASSIVGMGNTDTQYF. CDR3 nucleotide sequence: TGTGCCAGCAGTATTGTCGGGATGGGCAACACAGATACGCAGTATTTT.

This chain uses TRBV5-1 with TRBJ1-1, with TRBD1 matching over 7 bases. CDR1 is SGHRS and CDR2 is YFSETQ in the germline V gene. Trimming at V came to 0 bases and at J to 4 bases, leaving 3 bases not matched to a gene. CDR3 length: 14 residues. CDR3: CASSLETGITEAFF. For the CDR3, the DNA is TGCGCCAGCAGCTTGGAGACAGGGATCACTGAAGCTTTCTTT.

The rearrangement uses TRBV29-1 and TRBJ2-2, with D perhaps matching TRBD1 (6 bases). The CDR3 spans 12 residues. Trimming took 5 bases from V and 6 from J, leaving 10 bases between them. Germline V lookup: CDR1 SQVTM, CDR2 ANQGSEA. The CDR3 is CSVRTGSGELFF. The CDR3, as DNA: TGCAGCGTTAGAACAGGGTCCGGGGAGCTGTTTTTT.

The CDR3 DNA reads TGTGCCAGCATCAAAGGTTCTAGCGGGAGAAATGAGCAGTTCTTC. Its translation is CASIKGSSGRNEQFF. The chain joins TRBV6-5 to TRBJ2-1, with TRBD2 identical over 10 bases. With 7 bases clipped from V and 7 bases from J, the junction kept 10 bases outside the gene matches. The CDR3 runs 15 residues. Germline V gene sequence: CDR1 MNHEY, CDR2 SVGAGI.

The V gene is TRBV28, the J gene TRBJ1-6; unclear D gene. CDR3 length: 14 amino acids. Trimming took 3 bases from V and 7 from J, leaving 10 bases between them. Germline V gives CDR1 MDHEN, CDR2 SYDVKM. CDR3 amino acids: CASSLAAANSPLHF. The CDR3 region has the DNA TGTGCCAGCAGTTTGGCGGCAGCGAATTCACCCCTCCACTTT.

V is TRBV6-6 and J is TRBJ1-6; 9 positions match TRBD1. From germline, CDR1 is MNHNY and CDR2 SVGAGI (reference sequence). The CDR3 covers 18 residues. J lost 7 bases, V lost 5 bases, and 15 bases had no gene match. In DNA form, the CDR3 reads TGTGCCAGCAGTCCACTAGGACAGGGGAACCGCGGGAATTCACCCCTCCACTTT. Protein: CASSPLGQGNRGNSPLHF.

The chain couples TRBV7-2 to TRBJ1-4; no firm D call. There are 16 residues in the CDR3. CDR1 and CDR2 (germline): SGHTA, FQGNSA. Trimming pared 5 bases from V and 8 bases from J, leaving 21 bases between. As DNA, the CDR3 is TGTGCCAGCAGCAGAGCGGTTGGTTCCAGCGGAGAAAAACTGTTTTTT. Amino acid sequence: CASSRAVGSSGEKLFF.

The chain links TRBV7-2 to TRBJ2-1; no firm D call. Trimming pared 1 base from V and 3 bases from J, leaving 10 bases between. The germline gives CDR1 SGHTA, CDR2 FQGNSA. There are 15 residues in the CDR3. CDR3 DNA sequence: TGTGCCAGCAGCTTAGTCGGCGGATTCTACAATGAGCAGTTCTTC. It codes for CASSLVGGFYNEQFF.

The chain carries TRBV3-1 (or the pseudogene TRBV3-2) and TRBJ2-1; the D gene is possibly TRBD2 (6 bases). The CDR3 runs 15 residues. The V end lost 1 base, the J end lost 3 bases, and 10 bases lay between the germline ends. The germline gives CDR1 LGHDT, CDR2 YNNKEL (reference sequence). The CDR3: CASSQAEGLYNEQFF. CDR3 sequence (DNA): TGTGCCAGCAGCCAAGCCGAGGGACTCTACAATGAGCAGTTCTTC.

The V and J genes are TRBV28 and TRBJ1-5; D remains unclear. The CDR3 has 15 amino acids. Trimming left V 3 bases short and J 9 bases short, with 18 bases between. The V gene's germline CDR1 is MDHEN and CDR2 SYDVKM. The CDR3 DNA reads TGTGCCAGCAGTTTGACGAGCGGCCGCCGGGGGCCCCAGCATTTT. Translated: CASSLTSGRRGPQHF. Full variable domain (remainder filled in from reference TRBV28 and TRBJ1-5): DVKVTQSSRYLVKRTGEKVFLECVQDMDHENMFWYRQDPGLGLRLIYFSYDVKMKEKGDIPEGYSVSREKKERFSLILESASTNQTSMYLCASSLTSGRRGPQHFGDGTRLSIL.

The V call is TRBV30, the J call TRBJ1-2; 7 bases line up with TRBD1. CDR3 size: 15 residues. Germline CDR1 GTSNPN, CDR2 SVGIG (reference sequence). The V segment lost 4 bases and the J segment 1 base; nucleotides outside the gene matches: 9. The CDR3 DNA reads as TGTGCCTGGATCAGGGGGAGCGGCAATAACTATGGCTACACCTTC. Amino acids: CAWIRGSGNNYGYTF.

The chain couples TRBV5-6 to TRBJ1-2, with 7 bases fitting TRBD1. Germline lookup yields CDR1 SGHDT and CDR2 YYEEEE. The CDR3 extends over 15 amino acids. V trimming: 4 bases; J trimming: 6 bases; junction bases outside the gene matches: 12. CDR3 nucleotide sequence: TGTGCCAGCAGCCTACGAACAGGGGCCCGAAATGGCTACACCTTC. Protein sequence: CASSLRTGARNGYTF.

The rearrangement links TRBV18 to TRBJ2-7; D unclear. V lost 6 bases and J 0 bases, leaving 6 bases between the germline ends. CDR3 length equals 12 residues. Germline CDR1 is KGHSH and CDR2 is LQKENI. The CDR3 sequence is CASSPNSYEQYF. The CDR3 DNA reads as TGTGCCAGCTCGCCTAACTCCTACGAGCAGTACTTC.

The chain links TRBV5-1 to TRBJ2-2; 15 nucleotides align to TRBD2. The CDR3 runs to 18 residues. In germline, CDR1 is SGHRS, CDR2 YFSETQ. J was trimmed by 7 bases and V by 2 bases; bases with no gene match: 9. The CDR3 loop reads CASSFGLAGGPSSGELFF. The CDR3 nucleotides are TGCGCCAGCAGCTTCGGACTAGCGGGAGGGCCGTCTAGCGGGGAGCTGTTTTTT.

The chain is built from TRBV27 and TRBJ1-1; 7 positions agree with TRBD1. Unmatched junction bases numbered 2, after V lost 6 bases and J lost 1 base. CDR1 and CDR2 (germline): MNHEY, SMNVEV (reference sequence). The CDR3 loop spans 13 amino acids. CDR3 residues: CASSGQENTEAFF. For the CDR3, the DNA is TGTGCCAGCAGCGGACAGGAGAACACTGAAGCTTTCTTT.

CDR3 protein: CASIGQGIPGELFF. CDR3 DNA sequence: TGTGCCAGCATTGGGCAGGGTATCCCCGGGGAGCTGTTTTTT. J is TRBJ2-2 and V is TRBV13; a possible D gene is TRBD1 (5 bases). Germline V gene data show CDR1 as PRHDT and CDR2 as FYEKMQ (reference sequence). Between the trimmed V and J ends, which lost 7 bases and 6 bases, there was a span of 15 bases. The CDR3 length is 14 residues.

The chain employs TRBV18 and TRBJ1-5; 8 positions match TRBD1. Germline trimming cut 2 bases from V and 6 bases from J; bases unmatched to any gene: 6. Germline lookup yields CDR1 KGHSH and CDR2 LQKENI. The length of the CDR3 is 15 residues. This chain's CDR3 is CASSPETGGVQPQHF. The CDR3 bases are TGTGCCAGCTCACCAGAAACAGGGGGTGTTCAGCCCCAGCATTTT.

This chain uses TRBV25-1 with TRBJ2-1; D may be TRBD1 (6 bases). V lost 0 bases to trimming and J lost 5 bases, with 17 bases between them. This CDR3 has 17 residues. Germline V gives CDR1 MGHDK, CDR2 SYGVNS. The CDR3 region is CASSEYGAGASNNEQFF. The CDR3 DNA reads as TGTGCCAGCAGTGAATATGGAGCAGGGGCCTCTAACAATGAGCAGTTCTTC.

The chain joins TRBV11-3 to TRBJ2-7; the match to TRBD2 covers 7 bases. Trimming took 4 bases from V and 2 from J; bases not matched to a gene: 11. The germline gives CDR1 SGHNT, CDR2 YENEEA. The CDR3 is 16 residues long. CDR3: CASSCPRTRWAYEQYF. CDR3 nucleotide sequence: TGTGCCAGCAGCTGCCCCCGGACTAGGTGGGCCTACGAGCAGTACTTC.

The chain carries TRBV5-1 and TRBJ1-1, with D hard to call. Germline lookup yields CDR1 SGHRS and CDR2 YFSETQ. The CDR3 sequence is 17 residues long. Trimming shortened V by 0 bases and J by 0 bases, and 15 bases separated the two germline ends. CDR3 nucleotide sequence: TGCGCCAGCAGCTTGGGGGCCCTTGTTTTCATGAACACTGAAGCTTTCTTT. Protein: CASSLGALVFMNTEAFF.

The chain uses TRBV3-1 (or the pseudogene TRBV3-2) and TRBJ1-4; maybe TRBD1 (5 bases). V gave up 4 bases and J gave up 8 bases, with 14 bases separating them. The length of the CDR3 is 14 residues. CDR1 LGHDT and CDR2 YNNKEL come from the germline V gene (reference sequence). Here the CDR3 DNA reads TGTGCCAGCAGCCTGCGCGGGGGAAGAGAAAAACTGTTTTTT. Residues: CASSLRGGREKLFF.